This T cell receptor (beta chain) is from a study of blood T cell repertoires in COVID-19. Turning to the study itself: Researchers got acute and convalescent COVID-19 samples from the United States, Italy and Spain. T cells, B-cell-depleted T cells, or PBMCs provided the cDNA or gDNA that served as material.

Authors' analysis steps: Amplification of reference gene primers provided the estimated nucleated cell counts. TCRdb's table, derived via immunoSEQ multiplex PCR, lists solely in-frame clones and lacks some. The D gene and trimming were derived from the DNA, and the V and J assignments and clone size from that table. The sample shows about 120,000 clones, 90% of them seen only once. Germline V gene lookup returns CDR1 SGDLS and CDR2 YYNGEE. V was clipped by 3 bases and J by 7 bases, with 10 bases between them. There are 13 residues in the CDR3. Sequenced: peripheral blood. The chain carries TRBV9 and TRBJ1-4; no firm D call. This sequence originates from a human donor with active COVID-19. The donor label of this sample is uncertain. This CDR3 reads CASSADAGEKLFF. The CDR3 bases are TGTGCCAGCAGCGCCGATGCCGGTGAAAAACTGTTTTTT.